This T cell receptor beta chain was sequenced in a study of shared clonotypes between healthy human individuals. Study at large: Three plates were used per donor for CD4 naive, three for CD4 memory, two for CD8 naive and one for CD8 memory. Study conclusions and caveats: Sequencing depth was expected to affect clonotype sharing among donors. Clonotypes which were not shared had lower generation probabilities than clonotypes that all four donors shared. The naive CD4 repertoires of a handful of donors were compared, and around 5% of clonotypes were shared.

On this clone itself: Its antigen remains unidentified.

This CDR3 is 16 amino acids long. V was pared by 3 bases and J by 3 bases, with 14 bases between. The naive CD8 subset, CD45RO-negative cells positively selected for CCR7, excluded terminally differentiated effector memory CD45RA+ cells. The table came from immunoSEQ multiplex PCR; TCRdb's copy has only in-frame clones and leaves some out. Of 450,000 to 700,000 clones in the sample, 95% to 96% were seen once. This receptor was obtained from a woman in her thirties in good health. The sequencing input was naive CD8+ T cells sorted from blood. This chain uses TRBV23-1 with TRBJ2-2; D gene uncertain. TRBV23-1 is treated as an ORF (open reading frame) with a function not yet certain. CDR3 nucleotide sequence: TGCGCCAGCAGTCAGTCCGAATCCTTATACACCGGGGAGCTGTTTTTT. Its translation is CASSQSESLYTGELFF.